One and the same sample provided the 9 T cell receptor beta chains below, sequenced in a study of blood T cell repertoires in COVID-19. Some clones are missing from TCRdb's copy, which holds only in-frame ones; the method was immunoSEQ multiplex PCR. The repertoire holds about 33,000 clones, with just over 85% as singletons. Specimen: peripheral blood. The receptors were gathered from a human donor in a cohort sampled during active COVID-19.

This clone has a handful of counts. The chain is built from TRBV11-2 and TRBJ2-2; D perhaps matches TRBD2 (5 bases). This CDR3 region has 16 residues. V shed 0 bases and J shed 2 bases, with 10 bases lying between them. In germline, CDR1 is SGHAT, CDR2 FQNNGV. In nucleotides, the CDR3 is TGTGCCAGCAGCTTAGATGCGGGCGGCAACACCGGGGAGCTGTTTTTT. Amino acids: CASSLDAGGNTGELFF.

The chain recombines TRBV4-2 with TRBJ2-1; 7 positions match TRBD2. J was trimmed by 10 bases and V by 4 bases; bases with no gene match: 7. The CDR3 extends over 13 amino acids. Per the germline V gene, CDR1 is LGHNA and CDR2 is YNFKEQ. The CDR3 loop reads CASSRAGVEEQFF. In DNA, the CDR3 is TGTGCCAGCAGCCGGGCGGGAGTAGAAGAGCAGTTCTTC.

The rearrangement joins TRBV7-6 to TRBJ2-1; no clear D gene. This CDR3 contains 15 residues. Germline lookup yields CDR1 SGHVS and CDR2 FNYEAQ. V shed 4 bases and J shed 2 bases, with 12 bases lying between them. The DNA of the CDR3 is TGTGCCAGCAGCTATGACGAGGCCCCCTACAATGAGCAGTTCTTC. Translated: CASSYDEAPYNEQFF.

The chain uses TRBV9 and TRBJ1-3, with 7 bases identical to TRBD1. This CDR3 contains 17 residues. Germline CDR1 SGDLS, CDR2 YYNGEE. V shed 3 bases, J shed 0 bases, and the junction held 9 bases outside the gene matches. CDR3 DNA sequence: TGTGCCAGCAGCGAGACCGGACAGGCGGTCTCTGGAAACACCATATATTTT. As protein: CASSETGQAVSGNTIYF.

To note about this clone: One junction end disagrees with the germline gene, perhaps due to a read error. The chain links TRBV7-3 to TRBJ2-1; 13 nucleotides align to TRBD2. CDR1 SGHTA and CDR2 FQGTGA come from the germline V gene. The CDR3 loop spans 12 amino acids. The CDR3 DNA is TGTGCCAGCAGCTTCGGACTAGCGGGAGTCCTCTTC. Encoded protein: CASSFGLAGVLF.

This clone occurred once. The CDR3 protein is CASSPDRGWGTGELFF. As DNA, the CDR3 is TGTGCCAGCAGCCCGGACAGGGGATGGGGCACCGGGGAGCTGTTTTTT. The V call is TRBV5-6, the J call TRBJ2-2; 9 bases are a match to TRBD1. CDR3 length: 16 amino acids. Germline CDR1 is SGHDT and CDR2 is YYEEEE. The V and J ends lost 4 bases and 4 bases, in that order; junction bases with no gene match: 8.

The V call is TRBV6-7, the J call TRBJ2-7; weak D call: TRBD2 (5 bases). TRBV6-7 belongs to the ORF category, with a function that is uncertain. The CDR3 has 14 amino acids. V lost 10 bases, J lost 2 bases, and 18 bases lay in between. CDR3 nucleotide sequence: TGTGCCATCAAACTCGGGATGGAGCCCTACGAGCAGTACTTC. This codes for CAIKLGMEPYEQYF.

CDR3 nucleotides: TGTGCTAGTGGTTACATACAGGGGCAGGCCGGGGAGCTGTTTTTT. Its protein is CASGYIQGQAGELFF. This rearrangement joins TRBV12-5 to TRBJ2-2; 7 bases align to TRBD1. The CDR3 has 15 residues. CDR1 is LGHNT and CDR2 is FRNRAP in the germline V gene. Trimming at V came to 4 bases and at J to 6 bases, leaving 8 bases not matched to a gene.

In its sample, this clone was seen a few times. This chain joins TRBV5-4 and TRBJ2-1; TRBD2 aligns across 13 bases. V lost 0 bases to trimming and J lost 4 bases; unmatched junction nucleotides: 4. Germline values: CDR1 SGHNT, CDR2 YYREEE (reference sequence). CDR3 length: 17 amino acids. Written as DNA, the CDR3 is TGTGCCAGCAGCTTGGTGGGACTAGCGGGGCGATACAATGAGCAGTTCTTC. It yields the protein CASSLVGLAGRYNEQFF. The full variable domain, its missing parts supplied by reference TRBV5-4 and TRBJ2-1, is ETGVTQSPTHLIKTRGQQVTLRCSSQSGHNTVSWYQQALGQGPQFIFQYYREEENGRGNFPPRFSGLQFPNYSSELNVNALELDDSALYLCASSLVGLAGRYNEQFFGPGTRLTVL.